This T cell receptor beta chain appears in the sequencing data of a study of blood T cell repertoires in COVID-19. There are a few counts of this clone. Study processing details: By means of reference gene primer amplification, nucleated cell counts were estimated. Clones were read by immunoSEQ multiplex PCR, and TCRdb kept only the in-frame ones, dropping some. That table is the source of V, J and clone size, and D and trimming were worked out from the DNA. The repertoire holds over 55,000 clones, with around 88% as singletons. Trimming pared 9 bases from V and 1 base from J, leaving 9 bases between. CDR1 and CDR2 (germline): MRHNA, SNTAGT. This CDR3 is built from 12 residues.

The TCR originated in a woman older than 75 with acute or convalescent COVID-19. The chain recombines TRBV6-4 with TRBJ1-2; possible D gene TRBD1, 5 bases. Sequenced sample: peripheral blood. The CDR3 bases are TGTGCCAGAAAGACAGATAACTATGGCTACACCTTC. It is translated as CARKTDNYGYTF.